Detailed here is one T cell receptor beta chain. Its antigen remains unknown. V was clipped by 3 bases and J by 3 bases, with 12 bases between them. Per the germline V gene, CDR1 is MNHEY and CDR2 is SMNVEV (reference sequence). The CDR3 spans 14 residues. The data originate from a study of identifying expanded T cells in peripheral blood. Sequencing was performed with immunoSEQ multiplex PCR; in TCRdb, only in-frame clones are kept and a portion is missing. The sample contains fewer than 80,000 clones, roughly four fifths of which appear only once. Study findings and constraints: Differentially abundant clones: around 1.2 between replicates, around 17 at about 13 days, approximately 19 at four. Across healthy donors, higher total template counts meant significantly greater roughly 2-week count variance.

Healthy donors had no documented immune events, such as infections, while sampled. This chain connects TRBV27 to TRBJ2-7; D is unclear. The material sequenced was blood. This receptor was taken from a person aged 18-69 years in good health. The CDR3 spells CASSFPSPDYEQYV. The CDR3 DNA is TGTGCCAGCAGTTTCCCCTCCCCAGACTACGAGCAGTACGTC.